This note documents a single T cell receptor beta chain sequence. As yet, its antigen is unknown. The PCR contained 60 Vbeta and 13 Jbeta primers. Generated by immunoSEQ multiplex PCR, the TCRdb table keeps only in-frame clones and is missing some. The sample records some 150,000 clones, about 64% being singletons. The CDR3 has 16 residues. With 4 bases clipped from V and 0 bases from J, the junction kept 2 bases outside the gene matches. CDR1 and CDR2 (germline): MNHNS, SASEGT. This entry belongs to a study of cytomegalovirus exposure and HLA in healthy donors. Study observations and caveats: Later on, an analysis tied 15,000 or so TCR beta sequences to HLA alleles at 0.05 false discovery rate.

V is TRBV6-1 and J is TRBJ2-6; the match to TRBD1 covers 8 bases. This clonotype originated in a woman in her thirties in good health and CMV-seropositive. The sample was PBMCs. CDR3 residues: CASSGTGSSGANVLTF. The CDR3 DNA reads as TGTGCCAGCAGTGGGACAGGGAGCTCTGGGGCCAACGTCCTGACTTTC.